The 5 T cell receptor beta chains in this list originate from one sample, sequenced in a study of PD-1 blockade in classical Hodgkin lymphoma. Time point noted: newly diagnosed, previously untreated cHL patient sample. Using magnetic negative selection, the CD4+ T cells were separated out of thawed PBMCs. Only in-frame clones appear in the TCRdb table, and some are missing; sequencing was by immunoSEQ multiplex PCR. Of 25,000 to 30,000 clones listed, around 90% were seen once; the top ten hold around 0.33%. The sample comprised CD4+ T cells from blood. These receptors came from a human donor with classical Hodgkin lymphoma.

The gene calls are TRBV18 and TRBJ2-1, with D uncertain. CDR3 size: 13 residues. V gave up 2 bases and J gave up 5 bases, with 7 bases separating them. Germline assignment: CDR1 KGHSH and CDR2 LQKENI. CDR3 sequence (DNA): TGTGCCAGCTCACCAGAAGGAAACAATGAGCAGTTCTTC. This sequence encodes CASSPEGNNEQFF.

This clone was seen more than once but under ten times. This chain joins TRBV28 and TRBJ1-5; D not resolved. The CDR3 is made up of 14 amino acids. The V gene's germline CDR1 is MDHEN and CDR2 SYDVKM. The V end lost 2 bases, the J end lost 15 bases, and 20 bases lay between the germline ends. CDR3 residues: CASSLGLGQSSLHF. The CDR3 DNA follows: TGTGCCAGCAGTTTAGGGCTCGGGCAGTCGAGTTTGCATTTT. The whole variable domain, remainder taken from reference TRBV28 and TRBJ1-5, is DVKVTQSSRYLVKRTGEKVFLECVQDMDHENMFWYRQDPGLGLRLIYFSYDVKMKEKGDIPEGYSVSREKKERFSLILESASTNQTSMYLCASSLGLGQSSLHFGDGTRLSIL.

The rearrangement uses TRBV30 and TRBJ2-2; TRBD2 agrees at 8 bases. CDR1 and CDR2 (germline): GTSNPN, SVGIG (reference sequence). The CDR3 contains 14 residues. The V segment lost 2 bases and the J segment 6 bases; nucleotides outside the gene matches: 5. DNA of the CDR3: TGTGCCTGGAGTACCAGCGGGAGAGCCGGGGAGCTGTTTTTT. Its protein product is CAWSTSGRAGELFF.

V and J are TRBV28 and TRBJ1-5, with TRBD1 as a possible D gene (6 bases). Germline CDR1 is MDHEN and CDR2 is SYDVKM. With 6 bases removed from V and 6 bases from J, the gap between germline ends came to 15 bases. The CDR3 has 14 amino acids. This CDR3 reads CASRTDSPSQPQHF. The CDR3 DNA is TGTGCCAGCAGAACGGACAGCCCATCTCAGCCCCAGCATTTT.

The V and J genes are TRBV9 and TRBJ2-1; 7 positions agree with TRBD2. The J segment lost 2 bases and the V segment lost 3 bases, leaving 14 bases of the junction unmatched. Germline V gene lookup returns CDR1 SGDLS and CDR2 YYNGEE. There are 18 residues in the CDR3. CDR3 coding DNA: TGTGCCAGCAGCGGAGATTCAGCCCTAGCGGATCCCTACAATGAGCAGTTCTTC. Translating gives CASSGDSALADPYNEQFF.